This T cell receptor (beta chain) is drawn from a study of response to subunit inactivated influenza vaccine. General study results and limits: Every seasonal influenza vaccination brings in few new T cells, the authors suggested.

CDR3 size: 15 residues. Germline CDR1 reads SGHTA; CDR2 reads FQGNSA. V was clipped by 1 base and J by 6 bases, with 12 bases between them. TCRdb re-called the RT-PCR reads with MiXCR, one entry per CDR3 protein. Of fewer than 650,000 distinct CDR3 sequences in the sample, 10% to 15% are singletons; the top ten hold about an eighth. Comment on this clonotype: Its antigen is still unknown.

The source is a man in his fifties or sixties who received an inactivated influenza vaccine. The chain recombines TRBV7-2 with TRBJ2-2; either TRBD1 or TRBD2 may supply D (5 bases each). Sequencing was performed on PBMCs from blood, taken about 6 weeks after vaccination. CDR3 protein: CASSLVSWGSGELFF. As DNA, the CDR3 is TGTGCCAGCAGCTTAGTGTCGTGGGGGTCCGGGGAGCTGTTTTTT.